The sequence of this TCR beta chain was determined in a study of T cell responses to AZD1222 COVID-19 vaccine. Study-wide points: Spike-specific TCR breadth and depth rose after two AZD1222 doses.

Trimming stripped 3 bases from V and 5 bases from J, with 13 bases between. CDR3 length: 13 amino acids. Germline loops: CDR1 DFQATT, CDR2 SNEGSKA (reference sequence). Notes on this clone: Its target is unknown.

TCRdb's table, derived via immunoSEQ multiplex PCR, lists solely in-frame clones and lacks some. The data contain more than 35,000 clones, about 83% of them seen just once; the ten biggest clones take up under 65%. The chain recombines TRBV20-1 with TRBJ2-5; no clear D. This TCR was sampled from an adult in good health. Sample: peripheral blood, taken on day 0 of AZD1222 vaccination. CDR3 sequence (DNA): TGCAGTGCTAGTTCCTCTGCGCGGGAGACCCAGTACTTC. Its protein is CSASSSARETQYF.